These 2 T cell receptor beta chains share one sample of origin, sequenced in a study of blood T cell repertoires in COVID-19. The method was immunoSEQ multiplex PCR; TCRdb's version includes in-frame clones alone and lacks a portion of them. Seen here are under 250,000 clones, 75% to 90% observed once, and the top ten hold about 6.5%. Sequencing was carried out using peripheral blood. Source of these receptors: a man in his sixties who had recovered from COVID-19.

The chain has TRBV6-6 and TRBJ2-7, with 7 bases that match TRBD1. The ends lost 5 bases at V and 5 bases at J; junction bases unmatched: 9. CDR1 and CDR2 from the germline V gene are MNHNY and SVGAGI (reference sequence). The CDR3 is 14 residues long. Written as DNA, the CDR3 is TGTGCCAGCAGTACAGGACAGGTAGGGAACGAGCAGTACTTC. Residues: CASSTGQVGNEQYF.

The chain couples TRBV4-1 to TRBJ1-3, with 7 bases fitting TRBD1. Losses at the gene ends were 4 bases for V and 2 bases for J; bases not matched to a gene: 2. Per the germline V gene, CDR1 is MGHRA and CDR2 is YSYEKL. This CDR3 has 14 amino acids. CDR3 bases: TGCGCCAGCAGCCCCCAGGGGGCTGGAAACACCATATATTTT. Its translation is CASSPQGAGNTIYF.